This TCR beta chain was identified in a study of T cell responses to AZD1222 COVID-19 vaccine. Generated by immunoSEQ multiplex PCR, the TCRdb table keeps only in-frame clones and is missing some. The sample gives approximately 170,000 clones, 85% to 90% of which show up once; 6% to 8% is in the top ten. Germline V lookup: CDR1 LGHNA, CDR2 YSLEER. V gave up 1 base and J gave up 3 bases; unmatched junction bases: 6. There are 15 residues in the CDR3. Study observations and caveats: Donor demographics were predominantly white British with a female majority; clonal diversity may be underestimated.

About this clone itself: The antigen is undetermined.

The TCR originated in an adult in good health. The sequenced sample was peripheral blood, obtained on day 0 of AZD1222 vaccination. This chain links TRBV4-3 with TRBJ2-7; 7 bases line up with TRBD2. The DNA of the CDR3 is TGCGCCAGCAGCCAAGGATGGGGGGGGATCTACGAGCAGTACTTC. Its translation: CASSQGWGGIYEQYF.